This TCR beta chain was identified in a study of response to subunit inactivated influenza vaccine. Study-wide points: After each seasonal influenza vaccination, few new T cells are recruited, the authors suggested.

TCRdb re-called the RT-PCR reads through MiXCR, storing one row per CDR3 protein. Of just over 300,000 distinct CDR3 sequences in the sample, about 20% were seen once. This clonotype was counted ten times or more. Its specificity is unknown. V dropped 3 bases and J dropped 6 bases, with 14 bases sitting between them. Per the germline V gene, CDR1 is DFQATT and CDR2 is SNEGSKA (reference sequence). The CDR3 spans 13 residues. The V gene is TRBV20-1, the J gene TRBJ1-1; tentative D call: TRBD1 (6 bases). This TCR derives from a man aged 45-69 years who received an inactivated influenza vaccine. This sample comprised PBMCs from blood, obtained less than 22 months after vaccination. CDR3 loop: CSASGQRLSEAFF. DNA of the CDR3: TGCAGTGCTAGTGGACAGCGGTTATCTGAAGCTTTCTTT.